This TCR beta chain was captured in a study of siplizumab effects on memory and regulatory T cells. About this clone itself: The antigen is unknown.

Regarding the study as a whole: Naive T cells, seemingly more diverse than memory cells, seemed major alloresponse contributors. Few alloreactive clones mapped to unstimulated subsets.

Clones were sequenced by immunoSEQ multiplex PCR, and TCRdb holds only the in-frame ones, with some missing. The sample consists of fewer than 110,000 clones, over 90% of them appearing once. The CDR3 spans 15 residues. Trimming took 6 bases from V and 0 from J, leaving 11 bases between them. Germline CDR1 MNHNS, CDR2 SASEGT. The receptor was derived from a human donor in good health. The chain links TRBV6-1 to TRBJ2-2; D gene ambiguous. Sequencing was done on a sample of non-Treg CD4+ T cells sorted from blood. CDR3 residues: CASRQVKANTGELFF. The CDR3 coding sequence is TGTGCCAGCAGGCAGGTGAAAGCGAACACCGGGGAGCTGTTTTTT.